Listed below are T cell receptor beta chains from one sample, sequenced in a study of blood T cells in healthy people across ages. MiXCR, run by TCRdb on the 5' RACE reads, gives a single entry per CDR3 protein. The sample lists some 1.5 million distinct CDR3 sequences; about 28% were seen once. Sequencing was performed on blood. The receptors originated from a woman between 25 and 40 years old in good health. Both conserved end residues are part of each CDR3. The D gene is left open where the match is weak. Clone size is stated in some rows and not others, as once, few, many or a class when expanded.

few	TRBV28	TRBD1	TRBJ1-5	TGTGCCAGCAGCCCTACGGGACAGCCTAACAATCAGCCCCAGCATTTT	CASSPTGQPNNQPQHF
many	TRBV5-1	TRBD2	TRBJ2-7	TGCGCCAGCAGCTTTGGGACTAGCGGGACCGAGCAGTACTTC	CASSFGTSGTEQYF
.	TRBV7-9	.	TRBJ2-5	TGTGCCAGCAGCTCCATCAGGGAGGAGCAGTACTTC	CASSSIREEQYF
.	TRBV28	.	TRBJ2-7	TGTGCCAGCAGTTTATCGGGGGACACCACCTACGAGCAGTACTTC	CASSLSGDTTYEQYF
many	TRBV30	.	TRBJ2-5	TGTGCCTGGAGTGAAAAGAGAGAGACCCAGTACTTC	CAWSEKRETQYF
few	TRBV2	TRBD1	TRBJ1-5	TGTGCCAGCAGTCGGAAGACAGGGGGACCTTTCGATCCGCCCCAGCATTTT	CASSRKTGGPFDPPQHF
many	TRBV12-3/TRBV12-4	.	TRBJ1-6	TGTGCCAGCAGTTTGACAGGACGAAGAACACCCCTCCACTTT	CASSLTGRRTPLHF
many	TRBV7-2	.	TRBJ2-5	TGTGCCAGCAGCTTAGCCACGGGTATACAGACCCAGTACTTC	CASSLATGIQTQYF
few	TRBV4-1	.	TRBJ1-1	TGCGCCAGCAGCCAAGATCGGGTAACAAACACTGAAGCTTTCTTT	CASSQDRVTNTEAFF
.	TRBV27	.	TRBJ1-6	TGTGCCAGCGGGCGGATGGGGGATTCACCCCTCCACTTT	CASGRMGDSPLHF
few	TRBV29-1	.	TRBJ1-3	TGCAGCGCCCAGGGGACGAGTAGAAACACCATATATTTT	CSAQGTSRNTIYF
once	TRBV7-9	TRBD2	TRBJ2-1	TGTGCCAGCAGCCATGGGGGAGGGGACCGGTTCTTC	CASSHGGGDRFF
many	TRBV7-2	.	TRBJ2-7	TGTGCCAGCAGCTTGGTAGGGGCTGGCAGGTCCTACGAGCAGTACTTC	CASSLVGAGRSYEQYF
.	TRBV7-9	TRBD1	TRBJ2-1	TGTGCCGGCAGCTCAAGAGGGACAGACTACAATGAGCAGTTCTTC	CAGSSRGTDYNEQFF
.	TRBV28	.	TRBJ1-2	TGTGCCAGCGCCCAGGGTTTGCGGAGCTATGGCTACACCTTC	CASAQGLRSYGYTF
many	TRBV20-1	.	TRBJ2-1	TGCAGTGCTAGAGCTGGGGACGCAAAAAATGAGCAGTTCTTC	CSARAGDAKNEQFF
.	TRBV5-1	TRBD1	TRBJ2-2	TGCGCCAGCAGACAGACAGGGGGCGGAACCGGGGAGCTGTTTTTT	CASRQTGGGTGELFF
.	TRBV7-9	.	TRBJ1-2	TGTGCCAGCAGCTCACGAATCTATGGCCACACCTTC	CASSSRIYGHTF
.	TRBV4-1	.	TRBJ2-5	TGCGCCAGCAGCACTAGCACCCAAGAGACCCAGTACTTC	CASSTSTQETQYF
.	TRBV28	TRBD1	TRBJ2-1	TGTGCCAGCAGTTTTCAGGGGGCAGCCTACGAGCAGTTCTTC	CASSFQGAAYEQFF
many	TRBV7-6	.	TRBJ2-1	TGTGCCAGCAGCCGGGCGCCGACGGTTGAGCAGTTCTTC	CASSRAPTVEQFF
few	TRBV7-2	.	TRBJ2-5	TGTGCCAGCAGCTCCGCTCCGGATCAAGAGACCCAGTACTTC	CASSSAPDQETQYF
.	TRBV3-1	.	TRBJ2-1	TGTGCCAGCAGCCGACGGGGAGGACCAGGGAATGAGCAGTTCTTC	CASSRRGGPGNEQFF
many	TRBV5-1	TRBD1	TRBJ2-7	TGCGCCAGCAGCTTGGAAGCGACAGGGGCGTACGAGCAGTACTTC	CASSLEATGAYEQYF
many	TRBV20-1	.	TRBJ2-5	TGCAGTGCTCAGACGCTTCTGGTCCAAGAGACCCAGTACTTC	CSAQTLLVQETQYF
many	TRBV18	.	TRBJ2-7	TGTGCCAGCTCACCAACCCGGGGTGAGACGTACGAGCAGTACTTC	CASSPTRGETYEQYF
.	TRBV2	TRBD1	TRBJ2-5	TGTGCCAGCAGTAGTCCGGGACAGCCTCAAGAGACCCAGTACTTC	CASSSPGQPQETQYF
few	TRBV6-1	TRBD1	TRBJ1-2	TGTGCCAGCAGTGGCTTCCTGGGACAGGGCGGCAATGGCTACACCTTC	CASSGFLGQGGNGYTF
.	TRBV21-1	.	TRBJ2-6	TGTGCCAGCAGCAAAGTTCGGAAGACAGGGGTCGGGGCCAACGTCCTGACTTTC	CASSKVRKTGVGANVLTF
few	TRBV3-1	.	TRBJ1-5	TGTGCCAGCAGCCAAGAGGGCGCCGCCAATCGGCCCCAGCATTTT	CASSQEGAANRPQHF
many	TRBV9	TRBD2	TRBJ2-5	TGTGCCAGCAGCGTCGGGGGGTTCGATGGAGAGACCCAGTACTTC	CASSVGGFDGETQYF
many	TRBV6-6	TRBD2	TRBJ2-5	TGTGCCAGCAGTTATTGGGCTAGCGGGAGTGTGGGGAGGGAGCAGTACTTC	CASSYWASGSVGREQYF
many	TRBV20-1	.	TRBJ1-1	TGCAGTGCTAGAGTCGGGGAGGGGAACACTGAAGCTTTCTTT	CSARVGEGNTEAFF
.	TRBV20-1	TRBD1	TRBJ2-7	TGCAGTGGAGGTGGACAGGGGCCCTACGAGCAGTACTTC	CSGGGQGPYEQYF
few	TRBV18	.	TRBJ2-7	TGTGCCAGCTCACTCTCCGCCTCCGGGACACCATCCCACGAGCAGTACTTC	CASSLSASGTPSHEQYF
.	TRBV7-2	TRBD2	TRBJ2-1	TGTGCCAGCAGCTGGACTAGCGGGGGGGCTTCTGAGCAGTTCTTC	CASSWTSGGASEQFF
.	TRBV4-3	.	TRBJ1-1	TGCGCCAGCAGCAGCGGACAAAGATACACTGAAGCTTTCTTT	CASSSGQRYTEAFF
.	TRBV2	.	TRBJ1-1	TGTACCAGCAGTGAAGGAGGCCGGCCTGAAGCTTTCTTT	CTSSEGGRPEAFF
many	TRBV28	.	TRBJ1-2	TGTGCCAGCAGTTCGGGGGGGCGGGACTATGGCTACACCTTC	CASSSGGRDYGYTF
.	TRBV20-1	.	TRBJ2-1	TGCAGTGCTAGAGATAGCGGCAGTGGTGAGCAGTTCTTC	CSARDSGSGEQFF
many	TRBV28	.	TRBJ2-7	TGTGCCAGCACCAGGGCAGGGTCCGAGCAGTACTTC	CASTRAGSEQYF
few	TRBV7-9	.	TRBJ2-3	TGTGCCAGCAGCTCCTTAGCGGCTACCACAGATACGCAGTATTTT	CASSSLAATTDTQYF
few	TRBV11-2	.	TRBJ1-6	TGTGCCAGCAGCCGAGGACAGTCTAATTCACCCCTCCACTTT	CASSRGQSNSPLHF
.	TRBV18	TRBD1	TRBJ2-1	TGTGCCAGCTCACCAGACAGGGGGACTGAGCAGTTCTTC	CASSPDRGTEQFF
few	TRBV7-2	TRBD1	TRBJ1-5	TGTGCCAGCAGCTTAGACAGGGGGCGGCCCCAGCATTTT	CASSLDRGRPQHF
many	TRBV20-1	TRBD2	TRBJ2-1	TGCAGTGCAAAGGGGACCTTCGGGACTAGCGGAAAAGAGTTCTTC	CSAKGTFGTSGKEFF
.	TRBV5-1	.	TRBJ2-7	TGCGCCAGCAGTTTCGGGACACCTGGGAGGGACGAGCAGTACTTC	CASSFGTPGRDEQYF
.	TRBV20-1	TRBD2	TRBJ2-4	TGCAGTGCTAGCGGGAGGGCCGGCAAAAACATTCAGTACTTC	CSASGRAGKNIQYF
many	TRBV6-4	.	TRBJ2-1	TGTGCCAGCAGTGAAACAGGGTTAGATGAGCAGTTCTTC	CASSETGLDEQFF
.	TRBV3-1	.	TRBJ2-4	TGTGCCAGCAGCCCCCAGGGGCCGGGACTAGCCAAAAACATTCAGTACTTC	CASSPQGPGLAKNIQYF
few	TRBV5-1	.	TRBJ1-6	TGCGCCAGCAGCTTGGCCATGGAGGAGAGTTCACCCCTCCACTTT	CASSLAMEESSPLHF
few	TRBV2	.	TRBJ2-5	TGTGCCAGCAGATTCAATCAAGAGACCCAGTACTTC	CASRFNQETQYF
few	TRBV11-2	TRBD2	TRBJ2-7	TGTGCCAGCAGGGGAGGGGTCGAGCAGTACTTC	CASRGGVEQYF
.	TRBV6-2/TRBV6-3	.	TRBJ1-5	TGTGCCAGCAGTGATCCCCAGTGGCCCCAGCATTTT	CASSDPQWPQHF
.	TRBV12-5	.	TRBJ2-1	TGTGCTAGGAGGGGGAATAATGAGCAGTTCTTC	CARRGNNEQFF